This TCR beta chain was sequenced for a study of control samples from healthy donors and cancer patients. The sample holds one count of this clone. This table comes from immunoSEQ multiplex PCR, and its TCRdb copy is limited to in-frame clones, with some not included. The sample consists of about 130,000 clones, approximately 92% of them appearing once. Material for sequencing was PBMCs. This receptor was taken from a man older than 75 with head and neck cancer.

CDR3 bases: TGTGCCAGCAGTACGCGACAGGGACAATATGGCTACACCTTC. Residues: CASSTRQGQYGYTF. This chain joins TRBV27 and TRBJ1-2, with TRBD1 matching 7 bases. CDR3 size: 14 residues. Trimming took 5 bases from V and 5 from J; bases not matched to a gene: 8. The V gene's germline CDR1 is MNHEY and CDR2 SMNVEV (reference sequence).